The 29 T cell receptor beta chains below all came from one sample that was sequenced in a study of control samples from healthy donors and cancer patients. Only in-frame clones appear in the TCRdb table, and some are missing; sequencing was by immunoSEQ multiplex PCR. The sample consists of roughly 170,000 clones, approximately 94% of them appearing once. Sequenced material: blood. The receptor source for this set is a woman aged 18-29 years in good health.

The V and J genes are TRBV18 and TRBJ2-2, with D hard to call. The CDR3 has 14 amino acids. The germline CDR1 and CDR2 sequences are KGHSH and LQKENI. V was shortened by 4 bases and J by 0 bases, with 6 bases between the two germline ends. CDR3 coding DNA: TGTGCCAGCTCACAACAGACGAACACCGGGGAGCTGTTTTTT. Protein: CASSQQTNTGELFF.

The J gene is TRBJ1-4, the V gene TRBV6-5; the D gene is possibly TRBD1 (6 bases). Germline-derived CDR1 and CDR2 are MNHEY and SVGAGI. The CDR3 is made up of 14 amino acids. V lost 6 bases and J lost 7, with 15 bases in between. This CDR3 is CASRYRQESEKLFF. As DNA, the CDR3 is TGTGCCAGCAGATATCGACAGGAAAGTGAAAAACTGTTTTTT.

The V call is TRBV5-1, the J call TRBJ2-7; D remains ambiguous. The CDR3 totals 13 residues. V shed 0 bases and J shed 5 bases, with 9 bases lying between them. Germline CDR1 SGHRS, CDR2 YFSETQ. CDR3 protein: CASSLDPRNEQYF. CDR3 bases: TGCGCCAGCAGCTTGGATCCCCGAAACGAGCAGTACTTC. The entire variable domain, with the rest obtained from reference TRBV5-1 and TRBJ2-7, is as follows: KAGVTQTPRYLIKTRGQQVTLSCSPISGHRSVSWYQQTPGQGLQFLFEYFSETQRNKGNFPGRFSGRQFSNSRSEMNVSTLELGDSALYLCASSLDPRNEQYFGPGTRLTVT.

This clone was detected only once. This chain links TRBV2 with TRBJ2-7, with 10 bases fitting TRBD2. CDR1 is SNHLY, CDR2 FYNNEI, per germline. V shed 7 bases, J shed 2 bases, and the junction held 5 bases outside the gene matches. This CDR3 has 14 residues. The CDR3 reads CASKSTSGTYEQYF. In DNA, the CDR3 is TGTGCCAGCAAATCAACTAGCGGGACCTACGAGCAGTACTTC.

The chain joins TRBV2 to TRBJ2-2; a weak D match, TRBD1 (6 bases). V lost 6 bases, J lost 4 bases, and 24 bases lay in between. Germline V gene sequence: CDR1 SNHLY, CDR2 FYNNEI. The CDR3 extends over 18 amino acids. CDR3 amino acids: CASRGSRTVVSGTGELFF. The CDR3 region has the DNA TGTGCCAGCAGAGGTTCCAGGACAGTCGTATCGGGCACCGGGGAGCTGTTTTTT.

This rearrangement joins TRBV29-1 to TRBJ1-2; 7 nucleotides line up with TRBD1. Germline-derived CDR1 and CDR2 are SQVTM and ANQGSEA. The CDR3 is 12 residues long. V shed 7 bases and J 4 bases; nucleotides not matched to a gene: 6. The CDR3: CSARGGTYGYTF. Written as DNA, the CDR3 is TGCAGCGCCAGGGGGGGAACCTATGGCTACACCTTC.

This chain connects TRBV4-1 to TRBJ2-6; 12 bases line up with TRBD1. Germline V gene sequence: CDR1 MGHRA, CDR2 YSYEKL. The CDR3 extends over 19 amino acids. V shed 1 base and J 4 bases; nucleotides not matched to a gene: 8. The CDR3 spells CASSQGPGQGARGANVLTF. In DNA, the CDR3 is TGCGCCAGCAGCCAAGGTCCGGGACAGGGGGCGCGAGGGGCCAACGTCCTGACTTTC.

The CDR3 DNA sequence: TGTGCCAGCACCCTTCTAGCGCCCCAGGGAGAGACCCAGTACTTC. The encoded protein is CASTLLAPQGETQYF. The chain uses TRBV5-5 and TRBJ2-5; tentatively, D is TRBD2 (6 bases). This CDR3 contains 15 residues. Germline V lookup: CDR1 SGHKS, CDR2 YYEKEE (reference sequence). The germline V and J ends were trimmed by 6 bases and 4 bases, with 19 bases remaining between them. The whole variable domain, remainder taken from reference TRBV5-5 and TRBJ2-5, is DAGVTQSPTHLIKTRGQQVTLRCSPISGHKSVSWYQQVLGQGPQFIFQYYEKEERGRGNFPDRFSARQFPNYSSELNVNALLLGDSALYLCASTLLAPQGETQYFGPGTRLLVL.

The chain carries TRBV5-5 and TRBJ2-1, with 7 bases identical to TRBD2. Trimming at V came to 0 bases and at J to 6 bases, leaving 6 bases not matched to a gene. The CDR3 has 15 residues. In germline, CDR1 is SGHKS, CDR2 YYEKEE (reference sequence). CDR3 sequence: CASSLGLGRGNEQFF. CDR3 coding DNA: TGTGCCAGCAGCTTGGGGTTAGGGAGGGGCAATGAGCAGTTCTTC.

The chain couples TRBV7-2 to TRBJ2-1; D is uncertain. V lost 8 bases and J 2 bases, leaving 13 bases between the germline ends. There are 14 residues in the CDR3. CDR1 is SGHTA, CDR2 FQGNSA, per germline. The CDR3 region is CASVSDGPYNEQFF. The DNA of the CDR3 is TGTGCCAGCGTATCGGATGGGCCCTACAATGAGCAGTTCTTC. The full variable domain, completed using reference TRBV7-2 and TRBJ2-1, is GAGVSQSPSNKVTEKGKDVELRCDPISGHTALYWYRQSLGQGLEFLIYFQGNSAPDKSGLPSDRFSAERTGGSVSTLTIQRTQQEDSAVYLCASVSDGPYNEQFFGPGTRLTVL.

The genes are TRBV6-5 and TRBJ1-5; TRBD1 might be the D (6 bases). This CDR3 comprises 15 residues. Between the trimmed V and J ends, which lost 6 bases and 6 bases, there was a span of 18 bases. CDR1 and CDR2 from the germline V gene are MNHEY and SVGAGI. Written as DNA, the CDR3 is TGTGCCAGCAGACAGGGCCGGGCATCTTTTCAGCCCCAGCATTTT. As protein: CASRQGRASFQPQHF.

In this sample, this clone turned up once. The V gene is TRBV6-5, the J gene TRBJ1-5, with D possibly matching TRBD1 (5 bases). V was clipped by 6 bases and J by 1 base, with 13 bases between them. CDR1 MNHEY and CDR2 SVGAGI come from the germline V gene. This CDR3 contains 15 residues. The CDR3 loop reads CASSSGYGSNQPQHF. The DNA of the CDR3 is TGTGCCAGCAGCTCAGGGTACGGCAGCAATCAGCCCCAGCATTTT.

This chain connects TRBV21-1 to TRBJ1-1; the D call of TRBD1 is as the table states it, not checked on the DNA. TRBV21-1 is a pseudogene. CDR3 size: 14 residues. The CDR3 DNA is TGTGCCAGCAGCAATTGGACAGGGGGGGCTGAAGCTTTCTTT. It codes for CASSNWTGGAEAFF.

This clone was counted once. This sequence joins TRBV7-9 and TRBJ1-1, with D unclear. From germline, CDR1 is SEHNR and CDR2 FQNEAQ (reference sequence). V lost 3 bases and J 6 bases, leaving 11 bases between the germline ends. The CDR3 sequence is 13 residues long. The CDR3 nucleotides read TGTGCCAGCAGCTTTGCCCCCAACTCTGAAGCTTTCTTT. Its translation: CASSFAPNSEAFF.

This chain links TRBV19 with TRBJ1-5; 7 bases line up with TRBD1. CDR1 and CDR2 from the germline V gene are LNHDA and SQIVND (reference sequence). The CDR3 loop spans 14 amino acids. The V gene end was trimmed by 5 bases and the J gene end by 6 bases; junction bases not matched to a gene: 7. The CDR3 DNA follows: TGTGCCAGTAGTTTACAGGGGTTCGGTCAGCCCCAGCATTTT. Translated: CASSLQGFGQPQHF.

This chain joins TRBV24-1 and TRBJ2-2; 9 bases map to TRBD1. CDR1 KGHDR and CDR2 SFDVKD come from the germline V gene. J gave up 2 bases and V 4 bases, and 7 bases lay outside the gene matches. CDR3 length equals 17 residues. CDR3: CATSDIGQGINTGELFF. The DNA for the CDR3 is TGTGCCACCAGTGACATCGGACAGGGGATAAACACCGGGGAGCTGTTTTTT.

This chain uses TRBV4-3 with TRBJ2-1; D not resolved. The germline CDR1 and CDR2 sequences are LGHNA and YSLEER. This CDR3 contains 14 residues. Between the trimmed V and J ends, which lost 0 bases and 2 bases, there was a span of 5 bases. The CDR3 DNA follows: TGCGCCAGCAGCCAAGATTGGACCTACAATGAGCAGTTCTTC. As protein: CASSQDWTYNEQFF.

The chain is built from TRBV6-4 and TRBJ2-2; D is uncertain. With 6 bases removed from V and 7 bases from J, the gap between germline ends came to 12 bases. Germline V gives CDR1 MRHNA, CDR2 SNTAGT. The CDR3 has 13 amino acids. CDR3 in amino acids: CASSATLFGELFF. As DNA, the CDR3 is TGTGCCAGCAGCGCGACCCTATTCGGGGAGCTGTTTTTT.

The rearrangement links TRBV19 to TRBJ2-7; D call uncertain. Deletions cut 3 bases from V and 7 bases from J, with 13 bases between. Germline V gene data show CDR1 as LNHDA and CDR2 as SQIVND (reference sequence). CDR3 length: 13 residues. Here the CDR3 DNA reads TGTGCCAGTAGTATTATTATGCCTGGGGAGCAGTACTTC. It encodes CASSIIMPGEQYF.

The chain links TRBV6-4 to TRBJ2-1; D might be TRBD2 (5 bases). The germline V gene encodes CDR1 MRHNA and CDR2 SNTAGT. The length of the CDR3 is 13 residues. Trimming removed 0 bases from V and 10 bases from J, with 10 bases in between. Here the CDR3 reads CASSDSIPGEQFF. Here the CDR3 DNA reads TGTGCCAGCAGTGACTCAATACCGGGAGAGCAGTTCTTC.

The rearrangement uses TRBV6-5 and TRBJ1-2; 8 nucleotides match TRBD1. In germline, CDR1 is MNHEY, CDR2 SVGAGI. The ends lost 5 bases at V and 8 bases at J; junction bases unmatched: 7. This CDR3 is built from 13 residues. CDR3 coding DNA: TGTGCCAGCAGTCGACAGGGGCCGTCCGGCTACACCTTC. Its translation: CASSRQGPSGYTF.

V is TRBV9 and J is TRBJ2-2; tentative D call: TRBD1 (6 bases). V lost 4 bases and J 6 bases, leaving 16 bases between the germline ends. Germline assignment: CDR1 SGDLS and CDR2 YYNGEE. CDR3 length equals 15 residues. The CDR3 region has the DNA TGTGCCAGCAGCCCGATGACAGGTTTGGCCGGGGAGCTGTTTTTT. As protein: CASSPMTGLAGELFF.

The CDR3 DNA sequence: TGCGCCAGCAGCCCGGGACTAGCGATAATTTACAATGAGCAGTTCTTC. This sequence encodes CASSPGLAIIYNEQFF. The chain combines TRBV4-1 with TRBJ2-1; TRBD2 aligns across 10 bases. Trimming took 4 bases from V and 4 from J; bases not matched to a gene: 7. This CDR3 has 16 amino acids. Germline V gene lookup returns CDR1 MGHRA and CDR2 YSYEKL.

The rearrangement joins TRBV19 to TRBJ2-7; unclear D gene. This CDR3 spans 12 amino acids. Germline CDR1 is LNHDA and CDR2 is SQIVND (reference sequence). Trimming pared 7 bases from V and 6 bases from J, leaving 13 bases between. The CDR3 DNA is TGTGCCAGTAAGGACCGACTCTCCGAGCAGTACTTC. It specifies CASKDRLSEQYF.

The rearrangement links TRBV28 to TRBJ1-5; D not resolved. The CDR3 extends over 11 amino acids. Deletions cut 8 bases from V and 8 bases from J, with 10 bases between. The germline gives CDR1 MDHEN, CDR2 SYDVKM. The CDR3 region is CASGQKEPQHF. The CDR3 DNA is TGTGCCAGCGGCCAGAAGGAGCCCCAGCATTTT.

In this sample, this clone turned up a few times. The chain joins TRBV3-1 (or the pseudogene TRBV3-2) to TRBJ2-7, with TRBD1 matching over 10 bases. The CDR3 runs 17 residues. With 5 bases clipped from V and 2 bases from J, the junction kept 12 bases outside the gene matches. Germline loops: CDR1 LGHDT, CDR2 YNNKEL (reference sequence). CDR3: CASSFTFSGTGAYEQYF. The CDR3 coding sequence is TGTGCCAGCAGCTTCACCTTCTCCGGGACAGGGGCCTACGAGCAGTACTTC.

This clone appeared once. The rearrangement uses TRBV30 and TRBJ1-5; D remains ambiguous. Trimming left V 1 base short and J 4 bases short, with 14 bases between. Per the germline V gene, CDR1 is GTSNPN and CDR2 is SVGIG (reference sequence). The CDR3 contains 15 residues. The CDR3 protein is CAWSARTLENQPQHF. In DNA form, the CDR3 reads TGTGCCTGGAGTGCCCGGACCCTAGAGAATCAGCCCCAGCATTTT.

This clone was detected a few times. This chain uses TRBV10-3 with TRBJ2-5; D not certain. The CDR3 is 11 amino acids. Germline V CDR1 and CDR2: ENHRY, SYGVKD. The germline V and J ends were trimmed by 5 bases and 5 bases, with 6 bases remaining between them. The CDR3 protein is CAISSRETQYF. In DNA, the CDR3 is TGTGCCATCAGTAGTAGGGAGACCCAGTACTTC.

This clone appeared once. The genes are TRBV4-2 and TRBJ2-7, with D perhaps TRBD2 (5 bases). Germline V gene lookup returns CDR1 LGHNA and CDR2 YNFKEQ. The CDR3 runs to 15 residues. Between the trimmed V and J ends, which lost 0 bases and 4 bases, there was a span of 13 bases. The CDR3 spells CASSQDFGVWYEQYF. The CDR3 coding sequence is TGTGCCAGCAGCCAAGATTTCGGGGTTTGGTACGAGCAGTACTTC.